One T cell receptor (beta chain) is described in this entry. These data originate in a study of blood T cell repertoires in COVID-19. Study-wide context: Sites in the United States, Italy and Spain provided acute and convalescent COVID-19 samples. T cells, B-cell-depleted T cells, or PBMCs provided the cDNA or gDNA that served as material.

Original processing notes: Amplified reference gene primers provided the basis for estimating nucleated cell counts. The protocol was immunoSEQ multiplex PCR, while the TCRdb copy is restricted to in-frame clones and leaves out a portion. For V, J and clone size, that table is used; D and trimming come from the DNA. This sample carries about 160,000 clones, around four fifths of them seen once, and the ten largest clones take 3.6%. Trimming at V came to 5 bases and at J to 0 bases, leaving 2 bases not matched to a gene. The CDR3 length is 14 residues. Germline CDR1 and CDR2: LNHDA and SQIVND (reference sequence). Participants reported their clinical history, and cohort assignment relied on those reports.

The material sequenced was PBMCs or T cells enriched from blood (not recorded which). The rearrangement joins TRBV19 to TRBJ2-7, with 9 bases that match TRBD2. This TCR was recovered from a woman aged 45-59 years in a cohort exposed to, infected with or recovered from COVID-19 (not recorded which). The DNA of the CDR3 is TGTGCCAGTAGTTCGACTAGCGGCTCCTACGAGCAGTACTTC. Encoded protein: CASSSTSGSYEQYF.